The sequence of this T cell receptor (beta chain) was determined in a study of blood T cell repertoires in COVID-19. Study information: From T cells, B-cell-depleted T cells, or PBMCs came the material, which was cDNA or gDNA.

TCRdb's copy holds only in-frame clones and misses some; the assay was immunoSEQ multiplex PCR. The sample shows 150,000 to 200,000 clones, around four fifths of them seen only once. Participants spanned ages about 18 to 90 years and resided in about 24 US areas. Donors were grouped by their self-reported clinical history. The recovered donors of Cohort 3 showed two negative PCRs, clearance, or symptom resolution. This CDR3 is 16 amino acids long. Germline CDR1 SGHTA, CDR2 FQGNSA. Trimming took 2 bases from V and 6 from J; bases not matched to a gene: 9. V gene TRBV7-2 combines with J gene TRBJ2-7, with 11 bases lining up with TRBD2. The TCR originated in an older woman who had recovered from COVID-19. The sample comprised PBMCs or T cells enriched from blood (not recorded which). CDR3 in DNA: TGTGCCAGCAGCTTATATCTAGCGGGAGGTTTAAGCGAGCAGTACTTC. Amino acid sequence: CASSLYLAGGLSEQYF.